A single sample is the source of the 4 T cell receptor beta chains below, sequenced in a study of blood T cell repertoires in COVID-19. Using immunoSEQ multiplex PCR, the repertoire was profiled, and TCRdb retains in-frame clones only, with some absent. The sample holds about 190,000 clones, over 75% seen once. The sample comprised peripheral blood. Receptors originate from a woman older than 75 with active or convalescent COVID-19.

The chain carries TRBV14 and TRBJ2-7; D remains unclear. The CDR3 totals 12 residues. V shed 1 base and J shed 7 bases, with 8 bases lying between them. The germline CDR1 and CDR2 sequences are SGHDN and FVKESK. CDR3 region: CASSQAAYEQYF. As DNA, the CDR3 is TGTGCCAGCAGCCAAGCCGCGTATGAGCAGTACTTC.

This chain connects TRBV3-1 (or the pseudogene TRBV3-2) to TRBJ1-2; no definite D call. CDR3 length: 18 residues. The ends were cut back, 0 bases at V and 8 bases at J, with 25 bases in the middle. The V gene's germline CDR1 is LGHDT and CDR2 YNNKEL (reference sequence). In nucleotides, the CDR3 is TGTGCCAGCAGCCAAGACCCCTCACGAGGCGCGAGGAGCCCCGGCTACACCTTC. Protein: CASSQDPSRGARSPGYTF.

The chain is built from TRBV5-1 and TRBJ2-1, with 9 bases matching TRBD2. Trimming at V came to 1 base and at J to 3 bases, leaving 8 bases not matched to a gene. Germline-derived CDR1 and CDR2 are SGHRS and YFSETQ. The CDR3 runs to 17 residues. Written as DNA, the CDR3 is TGCGCCAGCAGCTTGTTCCTTGCGGGGGGGAGCTACAATGAGCAGTTCTTC. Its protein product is CASSLFLAGGSYNEQFF.

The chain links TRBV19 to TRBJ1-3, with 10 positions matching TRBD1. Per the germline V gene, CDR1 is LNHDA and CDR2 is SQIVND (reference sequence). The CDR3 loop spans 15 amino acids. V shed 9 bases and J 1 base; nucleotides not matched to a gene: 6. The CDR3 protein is CASQDRGQSGNTIYF. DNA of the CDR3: TGTGCCAGCCAAGACAGGGGGCAGTCTGGAAACACCATATATTTT.